These 24 T cell receptor beta chains came from one sample sequenced in a study of PD-1 blockade in classical Hodgkin lymphoma. Each patient experienced a relapse that followed autologous stem cell transplantation, and brentuximab vedotin exposure varied. The assay was immunoSEQ multiplex PCR, and TCRdb's table has in-frame clones only and misses some. The data show over 10,000 clones, roughly 92% seen once. Source: peripheral blood mononuclear cells (PBMCs), taken at baseline. These TCRs come from a human donor with classical Hodgkin lymphoma.

The table lists this clone with a count of one. V usage is TRBV5-1 and J usage is TRBJ2-7; 14 nucleotides match TRBD2. Looked up from germline, CDR1 is SGHRS and CDR2 is YFSETQ. This CDR3 is built from 16 residues. Trimming at V came to 0 bases and at J to 3 bases, leaving 2 bases not matched to a gene. This chain's CDR3 is CASSLAGLAGVYEQYF. CDR3 DNA sequence: TGCGCCAGCAGCTTGGCGGGACTAGCGGGAGTCTACGAGCAGTACTTC.

V usage is TRBV2 and J usage is TRBJ2-5; perhaps TRBD1 as D (5 bases). In germline, CDR1 is SNHLY, CDR2 FYNNEI. V was shortened by 7 bases and J by 0 bases, with 15 bases between the two germline ends. CDR3 length equals 15 residues. In DNA form, the CDR3 reads TGTGCCAGCATAAGTTCGACAGAGTACCAAGAGACCCAGTACTTC. The encoded protein is CASISSTEYQETQYF.

J is TRBJ2-5 and V is TRBV9; D possibly uses TRBD1 or TRBD2 (7 bases each). With 0 bases removed from V and 1 base from J, the gap between germline ends came to 22 bases. The CDR3 is 19 residues long. CDR1 is SGDLS and CDR2 is YYNGEE in the germline V gene. The CDR3 DNA is TGTGCCAGCAGCGTAGGCCCAGCGGGGATGAGGGGGCCCCAAGAGACCCAGTACTTC. It codes for CASSVGPAGMRGPQETQYF.

The V call is TRBV19, the J call TRBJ2-7; TRBD2 is a possible D gene (6 bases). Germline V CDR1 and CDR2: LNHDA, SQIVND (reference sequence). V lost 3 bases to trimming and J lost 2 bases, with 11 bases between them. The CDR3 sequence is 14 residues long. CDR3 sequence reads: CASSIREWAYEQYF. CDR3 sequence (DNA): TGTGCCAGTAGTATTCGGGAGTGGGCCTACGAGCAGTACTTC.

The chain employs TRBV2 and TRBJ2-1; D remains unclear. Trimming took off 6 bases at V and 5 bases at J, with 11 bases between the two ends. The V gene's germline CDR1 is SNHLY and CDR2 FYNNEI. The CDR3 length is 13 residues. CDR3 protein: CASRVGRNNEQFF. DNA of the CDR3: TGTGCCAGCAGAGTAGGCAGGAACAATGAGCAGTTCTTC. The full variable domain, its missing parts supplied by reference TRBV2 and TRBJ2-1, is EPEVTQTPSHQVTQMGQEVILRCVPISNHLYFYWYRQILGQKVEFLVSFYNNEISEKSEIFDDQFSVERPDGSNFTLKIRSTKLEDSAMYFCASRVGRNNEQFFGPGTRLTVL.

The V and J genes are TRBV27 and TRBJ2-7, with D tentatively TRBD1 (5 bases). Trimming shortened V by 3 bases and J by 4 bases, and 13 bases separated the two germline ends. The germline V gene has CDR1 MNHEY and CDR2 SMNVEV (reference sequence). The CDR3 spans 14 residues. CDR3 DNA sequence: TGTGCCAGCAGTTTTGCCGTGGGGCCATACGAGCAGTACTTC. Amino acid sequence: CASSFAVGPYEQYF.

The chain combines TRBV19 with TRBJ1-1, with D perhaps TRBD1 (6 bases). Germline V CDR1 and CDR2: LNHDA, SQIVND (reference sequence). CDR3 size: 18 residues. V lost 3 bases to trimming and J lost 1 base, with 21 bases between them. In nucleotides, the CDR3 is TGTGCCAGTAGTATCCAAACAGGGAGGGGGAGCCGGAACACTGAAGCTTTCTTT. Translated, it gives CASSIQTGRGSRNTEAFF.

The CDR3 region is CASSLGQRNSPLHF. CDR3 bases: TGTGCCAGCAGCTTGGGGCAGAGAAATTCACCCCTCCACTTT. This chain links TRBV5-6 with TRBJ1-6; D uncertain. Germline V gene sequence: CDR1 SGHDT, CDR2 YYEEEE. Trimming pared 0 bases from V and 7 bases from J, leaving 8 bases between. CDR3 length: 14 residues.

The chain recombines TRBV14 with TRBJ2-3; no clear D gene. The ends were cut back, 5 bases at V and 3 bases at J, with 12 bases in the middle. Germline CDR1 SGHDN, CDR2 FVKESK. The CDR3 has 14 amino acids. CDR3 coding DNA: TGTGCCAGCAGCGGTCTAAGACCAACAGATACGCAGTATTTT. Its translation is CASSGLRPTDTQYF.

The chain combines TRBV2 with TRBJ2-5; 8 bases match TRBD2. The CDR3 spans 12 residues. V lost 7 bases and J lost 4; bases outside the gene matches: 2. Germline assignment: CDR1 SNHLY and CDR2 FYNNEI. CDR3 loop: CASTTSGETQYF. DNA for the CDR3: TGTGCCAGCACAACTAGCGGAGAGACCCAGTACTTC.

The chain uses TRBV23-1 and TRBJ2-7; D uncertain. TRBV23-1 belongs to the ORF category, with a function that is uncertain. V lost 0 bases and J lost 3, with 9 bases in between. The CDR3 is made up of 14 amino acids. Here the CDR3 reads CASSQSKHSYEQYF. CDR3 in DNA: TGCGCCAGCAGTCAATCGAAACACAGCTACGAGCAGTACTTC.

The chain has TRBV29-1 and TRBJ2-7; the match to TRBD1 covers 9 bases. J lost 4 bases, V lost 5 bases, and 9 bases had no gene match. CDR1 and CDR2 (germline): SQVTM, ANQGSEA. The CDR3 extends over 14 amino acids. This CDR3 is CSVLNPDRGYEQYF. CDR3 DNA sequence: TGCAGCGTTCTAAACCCGGACAGGGGATACGAGCAGTACTTC.

The chain joins TRBV7-9 to TRBJ2-7, with 7 bases matching TRBD1. V shed 5 bases, J shed 5 bases, and the junction held 6 bases outside the gene matches. This CDR3 spans 13 amino acids. Germline V gene lookup returns CDR1 SEHNR and CDR2 FQNEAQ (reference sequence). CDR3 amino acids: CASSPPQGHEQYF. CDR3 nucleotides: TGTGCCAGCAGCCCCCCACAGGGGCACGAGCAGTACTTC.

The chain employs TRBV7-9 and TRBJ2-7; no reliable D call. Germline CDR1 is SEHNR and CDR2 is FQNEAQ (reference sequence). V lost 5 bases to trimming and J lost 3 bases, with 17 bases between them. There are 15 residues in the CDR3. CDR3 protein: CASSPSRPRFYEQYF. CDR3 DNA sequence: TGTGCCAGCAGCCCCAGCCGACCGCGTTTCTACGAGCAGTACTTC.

This clone was counted a single time. V is TRBV19 and J is TRBJ2-3; D call uncertain. This CDR3 comprises 12 residues. Per the germline V gene, CDR1 is LNHDA and CDR2 is SQIVND (reference sequence). V was shortened by 1 base and J by 6 bases, with 5 bases between the two germline ends. This CDR3 is CASSIGEDTQYF. The CDR3 bases are TGTGCCAGTAGTATAGGAGAGGATACGCAGTATTTT.

This chain links TRBV18 with TRBJ1-2; maybe TRBD1 (6 bases). V was shortened by 3 bases and J by 4 bases, with 12 bases between the two germline ends. CDR1 and CDR2 from the germline V gene are KGHSH and LQKENI. The CDR3 length is 14 residues. This chain's CDR3 is CASSPGAGAYGYTF. Written as DNA, the CDR3 is TGTGCCAGCTCACCGGGGGCCGGGGCCTATGGCTACACCTTC.

V is TRBV19 and J is TRBJ1-2; D might be TRBD1 (5 bases). The germline CDR1 and CDR2 sequences are LNHDA and SQIVND (reference sequence). The CDR3 has 13 amino acids. With 9 bases removed from V and 7 bases from J, the gap between germline ends came to 18 bases. CDR3 sequence reads: CASRMGGAGGYTF. CDR3 sequence (DNA): TGTGCCAGCCGGATGGGAGGGGCGGGTGGCTACACCTTC.

The chain links TRBV29-1 to TRBJ2-3; TRBD2 matches at 8 bases. Germline CDR1 is SQVTM and CDR2 is ANQGSEA. There are 20 residues in the CDR3. The trim removed 6 bases at V and 2 bases at J, leaving 25 bases unmatched. The CDR3 DNA reads TGCAGCGTCGATACCTCCGCGGGACTAGTGGGTCGCCTTTTCACAGATACGCAGTATTTT. Protein: CSVDTSAGLVGRLFTDTQYF.

This chain connects TRBV23-1 to TRBJ1-5; D perhaps matches TRBD1 (6 bases). TRBV23-1 is an ORF; its function is uncertain. The CDR3 is 16 amino acids. V dropped 0 bases and J dropped 2 bases, with 11 bases sitting between them. This CDR3 is CASSQSKQGGNQPQHF. In nucleotides, the CDR3 is TGCGCCAGCAGTCAATCCAAACAGGGTGGCAATCAGCCCCAGCATTTT.

The V gene is TRBV28, the J gene TRBJ1-3; tentative D call: TRBD1 (5 bases). This CDR3 has 14 amino acids. Trimming removed 10 bases from V and 5 bases from J, with 18 bases in between. The germline CDR1 and CDR2 sequences are MDHEN and SYDVKM. CDR3 residues: CATSVTGTRNTIYF. In DNA form, the CDR3 reads TGTGCCACCTCGGTCACCGGGACTCGAAACACCATATATTTT.

This chain links TRBV6-5 with TRBJ2-7; no reliable D call. Germline values: CDR1 MNHEY, CDR2 SVGAGI. Trimming left V 0 bases short and J 4 bases short, with 7 bases between. This CDR3 has 13 amino acids. Written as DNA, the CDR3 is TGTGCCAGCAGTTACTCAGGTTATTACGAGCAGTACTTC. It encodes CASSYSGYYEQYF.

V is TRBV2 and J is TRBJ2-7; D is possibly TRBD2 (5 bases). This CDR3 contains 13 residues. CDR1 SNHLY and CDR2 FYNNEI come from the germline V gene. Trimming cost V 7 bases and J 6 bases, with 16 bases left between them. The CDR3 nucleotides are TGTGCCAGCAAGGAGCTAGCCGACGGCGAGCAGTACTTC. As protein: CASKELADGEQYF.

V usage is TRBV10-3 and J usage is TRBJ1-1; D gene uncertain. The CDR3 is 17 residues long. Germline loops: CDR1 ENHRY, CDR2 SYGVKD. V shed 4 bases and J shed 0 bases, with 18 bases lying between them. DNA of the CDR3: TGTGCCATCAGTGCATACAGCAAAGCGTCCATGAACACTGAAGCTTTCTTT. It yields the protein CAISAYSKASMNTEAFF.

This chain connects TRBV18 to TRBJ2-7; TRBD1 matches 8 bases. This CDR3 region has 14 residues. Unmatched junction bases numbered 9, after V lost 5 bases and J lost 6 bases. Germline assignment: CDR1 KGHSH and CDR2 LQKENI. The DNA for the CDR3 is TGTGCCAGCTCAGGGTCAGGACAGGGAAGCGAGCAGTACTTC. Protein sequence: CASSGSGQGSEQYF.